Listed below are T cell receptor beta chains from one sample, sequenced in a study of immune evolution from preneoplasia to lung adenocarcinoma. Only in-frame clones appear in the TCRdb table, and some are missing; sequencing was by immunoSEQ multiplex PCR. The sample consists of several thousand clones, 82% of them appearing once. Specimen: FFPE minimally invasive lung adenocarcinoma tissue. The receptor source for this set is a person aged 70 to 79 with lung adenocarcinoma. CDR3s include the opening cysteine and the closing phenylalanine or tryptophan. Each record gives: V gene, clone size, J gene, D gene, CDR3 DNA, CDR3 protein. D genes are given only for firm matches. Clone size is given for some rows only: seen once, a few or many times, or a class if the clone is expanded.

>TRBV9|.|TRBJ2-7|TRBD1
TGTGCCAGCAGCGTAGACGCAGGGGGCGAATACGAGCAGTACTTC
CASSVDAGGEYEQYF
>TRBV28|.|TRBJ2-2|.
TGTGCCAGCAGTTTAGTACAGGGAGGTCCTGGGGAGCTGTTTTTT
CASSLVQGGPGELFF
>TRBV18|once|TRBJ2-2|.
TGTGCCAGCTCACCTCCTATGAACACCGGGGAGCTGTTTTTT
CASSPPMNTGELFF
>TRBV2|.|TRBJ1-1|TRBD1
TGTGCCAGCAGGTATAGGACAGGGGCAGCTTTCTTT
CASRYRTGAAFF
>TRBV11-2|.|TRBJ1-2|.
TGTGCCAGCAGCCCCATAACCGGGAGAACGGGGGTTGGCTACACCTTC
CASSPITGRTGVGYTF
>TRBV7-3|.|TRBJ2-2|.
TGTGCCAGCAGACCTGGGGCCACGAACACCGGGGAGCTGTTTTTT
CASRPGATNTGELFF
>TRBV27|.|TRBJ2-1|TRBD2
TGTGCCAGCAGTCGCCGACTAGCGGGGGGCTCCTACAATGAGCAGTTCTTC
CASSRRLAGGSYNEQFF
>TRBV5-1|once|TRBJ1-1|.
TGCGCCAGCAGCTTGGAGTTTGGGTCTGAAGCTTTCTTT
CASSLEFGSEAFF
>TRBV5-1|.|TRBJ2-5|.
TGCGCCAGCAGCTTGGCCGGGCCCTCGGGGGAGACCCAGTACTTC
CASSLAGPSGETQYF
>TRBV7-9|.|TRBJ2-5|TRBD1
TGTGCCAGCAGTTCACCGGGACAGCAAGAGACCCAGTACTTC
CASSSPGQQETQYF
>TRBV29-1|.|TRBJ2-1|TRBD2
TGCAGCGTTCAGACTAGCGGGGCGGGTGAGCAGTTCTTC
CSVQTSGAGEQFF
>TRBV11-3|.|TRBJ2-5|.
TGTGCCAGCAGCTTAAGGGCGGGCCAAGAGACCCAGTACTTC
CASSLRAGQETQYF
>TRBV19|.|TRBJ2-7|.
TGTGCCAGTAGTATAACCTTCTCCTACGAGCAGTACTTC
CASSITFSYEQYF
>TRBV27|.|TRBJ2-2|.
TGTGCCAGCAGTTTATTTTCCACCGGGGAGCTGTTTTTT
CASSLFSTGELFF
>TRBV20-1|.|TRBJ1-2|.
TGCAGTGCAAGTAATGGCTACACCTTC
CSASNGYTF
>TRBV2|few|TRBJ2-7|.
TGTGCCAGCAGTAGGCGGACAGCATACGAGCAGTACTTC
CASSRRTAYEQYF
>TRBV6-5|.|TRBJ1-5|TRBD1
TGTGCCAGCAGGACGGGGACAGGGCAGAATCAGCCCCAGCATTTT
CASRTGTGQNQPQHF
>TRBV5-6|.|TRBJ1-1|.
TGTGCCAGCAGCTTGTATCTAGCCGGGGTCTTAAACACTGAAGCTTTCTTT
CASSLYLAGVLNTEAFF
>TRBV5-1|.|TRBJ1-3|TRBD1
TGCGCCAGTCAACAGGGGAGCTCTGGAAACACCATATATTTT
CASQQGSSGNTIYF
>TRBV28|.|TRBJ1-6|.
TGTGCCAGCAGTTTATCCTATTCACCCCTCCACTTT
CASSLSYSPLHF
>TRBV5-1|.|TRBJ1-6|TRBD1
TGCGCCAGCAGCCCATATCAGGGGGCTTATTCACCCCTCCACTTT
CASSPYQGAYSPLHF
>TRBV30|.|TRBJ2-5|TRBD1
TGTGCCTTTCAGACAGGGGGCGGAGAGACCCAGTACTTC
CAFQTGGGETQYF
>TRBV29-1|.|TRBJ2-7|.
TGCAGCGCTAGAGGTGGGGGCGCATCCTACGAGCAGTACTTC
CSARGGGASYEQYF
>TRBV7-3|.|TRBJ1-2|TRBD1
TGTGCCAGCAGCTTAACATTGGGGGACAGGGAGCTATTAGTTTTC
CASSLTLGDRELLVF
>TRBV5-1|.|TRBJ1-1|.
TGCGCCAGCAGCTTGACGCAGGGCCAGGGAGCTTTCTTT
CASSLTQGQGAFF
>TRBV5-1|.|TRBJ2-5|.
TGCGCCAGCAGCTTTACCCCCCAAGAGACCCAGTACTTC
CASSFTPQETQYF
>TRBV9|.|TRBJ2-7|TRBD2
TGTGCCAGCAGCCCGACCCCCCAAGGCATGACTAGCGGGAGGGCCTACGAGCAGTACTTC
CASSPTPQGMTSGRAYEQYF
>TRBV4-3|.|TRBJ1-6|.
TGCGCCAGCAGCCAAGTTAAGGGAACACCCCTCCACTTT
CASSQVKGTPLHF
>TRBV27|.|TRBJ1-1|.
TGTGCCAGCTTCCCTCGAAGGGGCTTGAACACTGAAGCTTTCTTT
CASFPRRGLNTEAFF
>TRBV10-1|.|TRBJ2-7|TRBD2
TGCGCCAGCGGGGGACTAGCGGATTACGAGCAGTACTTC
CASGGLADYEQYF
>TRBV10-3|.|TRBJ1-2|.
TGTGCCATCAGTGAGGAACAGGAACGGAGGGGCTACACCTTC
CAISEEQERRGYTF
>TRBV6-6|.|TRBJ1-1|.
TGTGCCAGCTTTGACCGTTACACTGAAGCTTTCTTT
CASFDRYTEAFF
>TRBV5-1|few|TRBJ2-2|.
TGCGCCAGCGGGGTGGCAGGTGGGACCGGGGAGCTGTTTTTT
CASGVAGGTGELFF
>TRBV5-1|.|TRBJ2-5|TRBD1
TGCGCCAGCAGCTTGGTAGCCGGCGACAGGGGCAGAGAGACCCAGTACTTC
CASSLVAGDRGRETQYF
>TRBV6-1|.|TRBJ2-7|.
TGTGCCAGCAGTGATCCGGCCTACTCCTACGAGCAGTACTTC
CASSDPAYSYEQYF
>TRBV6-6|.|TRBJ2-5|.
TGTGCCAGCAGTTATCGGGAGAAAGAGACCCAGTACTTC
CASSYREKETQYF
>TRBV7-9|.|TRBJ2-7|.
TGTGCCAGCAGCCCCGGAATAAGGTACGAGCAGTACTTC
CASSPGIRYEQYF
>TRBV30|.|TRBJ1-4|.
TGTGCCTGTTGGTTTGGCTCCGAAAAACTGTTTTTT
CACWFGSEKLFF
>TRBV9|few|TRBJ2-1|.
TGTGCCAGCAGCGTAGATGAGGGTGAGCAGTTCTTC
CASSVDEGEQFF
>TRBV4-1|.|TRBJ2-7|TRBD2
TGCGCCAGCAGCCAAGGGGGACTAGCGGGAGGCCGAGGGAGCTCCTACGAGCAGTACTTC
CASSQGGLAGGRGSSYEQYF
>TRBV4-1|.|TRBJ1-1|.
TGCGCCAGCAGCCCCCCGCCCGGATATACGAACACTGAAGCTTTCTTT
CASSPPPGYTNTEAFF
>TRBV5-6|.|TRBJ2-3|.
TGTGCCAGCAGCTCGGGACAACTCGCCACAGATACGCAGTATTTT
CASSSGQLATDTQYF
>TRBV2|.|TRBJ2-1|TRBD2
TGTGCCAGCAGGAAACTAACTCCTAGCGGGCCCTACAATGAGCAGTTCTTC
CASRKLTPSGPYNEQFF
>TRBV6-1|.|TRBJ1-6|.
TGTGCCAGCAGAGGGGGGAGCTCCTATAATTCACCCCTCCACTTT
CASRGGSSYNSPLHF
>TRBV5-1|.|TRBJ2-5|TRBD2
TGCGCCAGCAGCGGGGGGGTGAGAGGGCAAGAGACCCAGTACTTC
CASSGGVRGQETQYF
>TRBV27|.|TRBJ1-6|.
TGTGCCAGCAGCAACGTCTATAATTCACCCCTCCACTTT
CASSNVYNSPLHF
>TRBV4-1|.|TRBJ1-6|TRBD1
TGCGCCAGCAGCCAAGGACAGGGGGCATTGTCACCCCTCCACTTT
CASSQGQGALSPLHF
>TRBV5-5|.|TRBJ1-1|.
TGTGCCAGCAGCCTCAGACTGGATTACGGGACTGAAGCTTTCTTT
CASSLRLDYGTEAFF
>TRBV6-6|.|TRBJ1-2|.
TGTGCCAGCAGTTCCACAGGGATCTATGGCTACACCTTC
CASSSTGIYGYTF
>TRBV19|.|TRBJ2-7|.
TGTGCCAGTAGTAGCTGGAATGCCTACGAGCAGTACTTC
CASSSWNAYEQYF
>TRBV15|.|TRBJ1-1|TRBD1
TGTGCCACCAGCAGAGGGGGGACAGGGCGAACTGAAGCTTTCTTT
CATSRGGTGRTEAFF
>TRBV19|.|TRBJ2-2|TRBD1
TGTGCCAGTAGTATAGAACAGGGGACCGGGGAGCTGTTTTTT
CASSIEQGTGELFF
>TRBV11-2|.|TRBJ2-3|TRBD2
TGTGCCAGCAGCTTAGATGAGACTAGCGCAGATACGCAGTATTTT
CASSLDETSADTQYF
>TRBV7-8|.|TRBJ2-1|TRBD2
TGTGCCAGCAGCTTATTCGTCATGGCGGGAGTATCATACAATGAGCAGTTCTTC
CASSLFVMAGVSYNEQFF